One and the same sample provided the 32 T cell receptor beta chains below, sequenced in a study of PD-1 blockade in classical Hodgkin lymphoma. In every patient, relapse followed autologous stem cell transplantation, while exposure to brentuximab vedotin differed. Sequenced by immunoSEQ multiplex PCR; TCRdb stores in-frame clones only, minus some. The table lists approximately 34,000 clones, approximately 82% of them singletons. The input for sequencing was peripheral blood mononuclear cells (PBMCs), taken before the second cycle of nivolumab. These receptors originate from a human donor with classical Hodgkin lymphoma.

This clone was observed once. The chain is built from TRBV19 and TRBJ1-2; 12 bases align to TRBD1. The CDR3 length is 14 residues. V lost 10 bases and J lost 6; bases outside the gene matches: 9. Germline CDR1 is LNHDA and CDR2 is SQIVND (reference sequence). CDR3 bases: TGTGCCATTTGGTCCGGGACAGGGGGCGATGGCTACACCTTC. Its translation is CAIWSGTGGDGYTF.

The chain has TRBV29-1 and TRBJ1-3; D is uncertain. V was clipped by 6 bases and J by 9 bases, with 18 bases between them. Germline V gene data show CDR1 as SQVTM and CDR2 as ANQGSEA. The CDR3 consists of 13 residues. The CDR3 DNA reads TGCAGCGTGGAGAGCGCGACCGGAGCCACCATATATTTT. Its protein product is CSVESATGATIYF. The variable domain in full, completed from reference TRBV29-1 and TRBJ1-3, reads SAVISQKPSRDICQRGTSLTIQCQVDSQVTMMFWYRQQPGQSLTLIATANQGSEATYESGFVIDKFPISRPNLTFSTLTVSNMSPEDSSIYLCSVESATGATIYFGEGSWLTVV.

The chain carries TRBV5-1 and TRBJ1-6; 7 bases match TRBD1. CDR1 SGHRS and CDR2 YFSETQ come from the germline V gene. The CDR3 has 15 residues. With V trimmed by 3 bases and J by 8 bases, 8 bases remained unmatched. The chain's CDR3 is CASSSSTGADSPLHF. The CDR3 DNA sequence: TGCGCCAGCAGCTCCTCCACAGGGGCGGATTCACCCCTCCACTTT. The entire variable domain, with the rest obtained from reference TRBV5-1 and TRBJ1-6, is as follows: KAGVTQTPRYLIKTRGQQVTLSCSPISGHRSVSWYQQTPGQGLQFLFEYFSETQRNKGNFPGRFSGRQFSNSRSEMNVSTLELGDSALYLCASSSSTGADSPLHFGNGTRLTVT.

The chain combines TRBV5-1 with TRBJ2-1; 7 nucleotides agree with TRBD1. J gave up 0 bases and V 2 bases, and 5 bases lay outside the gene matches. The germline V gene encodes CDR1 SGHRS and CDR2 YFSETQ. The CDR3 contains 16 residues. The CDR3 region has the DNA TGCGCCAGCAGCTTCGACAGGGTGAGCTCCTACAATGAGCAGTTCTTC. Its translation is CASSFDRVSSYNEQFF.

This clone was detected once. The V gene is TRBV28, the J gene TRBJ2-3; TRBD2 matches 8 bases. After removal of 8 bases from V and 0 bases from J, the junction contained 1 base not matched to a gene. Germline CDR1 and CDR2: MDHEN and SYDVKM. This CDR3 comprises 13 residues. The CDR3 bases are TGTGCCAGCTTAGCGGGGAGCACAGATACGCAGTATTTT. Protein product: CASLAGSTDTQYF.

The chain is built from TRBV5-4 and TRBJ2-3; 7 nucleotides match TRBD1. J was trimmed by 2 bases and V by 6 bases; bases with no gene match: 9. In germline, CDR1 is SGHNT, CDR2 YYREEE (reference sequence). The CDR3 has 15 residues. CDR3 nucleotide sequence: TGTGCCAGCAACCGACAGGGTTTGGTCACAGATACGCAGTATTTT. Its protein product is CASNRQGLVTDTQYF.

This chain links TRBV4-3 with TRBJ1-2; a weak D match, TRBD1 (5 bases). The V end lost 1 base, the J end lost 9 bases, and 15 bases lay between the germline ends. The CDR3 extends over 14 amino acids. CDR1 is LGHNA and CDR2 is YSLEER in the germline V gene. The CDR3 nucleotides read TGCGCCAGCAGCCAAGCCCCTCCCGAGGGGAGCTACACCTTC. Translated: CASSQAPPEGSYTF.

The V call is TRBV18, the J call TRBJ2-4, with D unresolved. The CDR3 has 13 residues. Germline CDR1 reads KGHSH; CDR2 reads LQKENI. Trimming cost V 6 bases and J 2 bases, with 8 bases left between them. The CDR3 protein is CASSDSPKNIQYF. CDR3 nucleotide sequence: TGTGCCAGCTCTGATAGTCCCAAAAACATTCAGTACTTC. The full variable domain, rest sourced from reference TRBV18 and TRBJ2-4, is NAGVMQNPRHLVRRRGQEARLRCSPMKGHSHVYWYRQLPEEGLKFMVYLQKENIIDESGMPKERFSAEFPKEGPSILRIQQVVRGDSAAYFCASSDSPKNIQYFGAGTRLSVL.

V gene TRBV7-2 combines with J gene TRBJ2-7, with 8 positions matching TRBD1. The CDR3 extends over 12 amino acids. In germline, CDR1 is SGHTA, CDR2 FQGNSA. Unmatched junction bases numbered 6, after V lost 5 bases and J lost 9 bases. CDR3 region: CASSPDRGGQYF. CDR3 nucleotides: TGTGCCAGCAGCCCCGACAGGGGCGGGCAGTACTTC.

DNA for the CDR3: TGTGCCAGTAGTCTCGGACCCTACAATGAGCAGTTCTTC. It is translated as CASSLGPYNEQFF. The chain is built from TRBV19 and TRBJ2-1; D gene uncertain. The CDR3 has 13 residues. CDR1 and CDR2 (germline): LNHDA, SQIVND (reference sequence). Trimming removed 5 bases at V and 2 bases at J, with 7 bases between.

The chain links TRBV18 to TRBJ1-2; TRBD1 matches 7 bases. This CDR3 has 13 amino acids. Germline V gene sequence: CDR1 KGHSH, CDR2 LQKENI. Losses at the gene ends were 6 bases for V and 3 bases for J; bases not matched to a gene: 4. This CDR3 reads CASSSTGYYGYTF. The CDR3 DNA reads TGTGCCAGCTCCTCGACAGGGTACTATGGCTACACCTTC.

This chain connects TRBV7-3 to TRBJ2-3; the D call may be TRBD1 or TRBD2 (5 bases each). The CDR3 covers 15 residues. Germline V CDR1 and CDR2: SGHTA, FQGTGA. V was shortened by 1 base and J by 1 base, with 9 bases between the two germline ends. For the CDR3, the DNA is TGTGCCAGCAGCTTAAATCTGGGGGGCACAGATACGCAGTATTTT. This translates into CASSLNLGGTDTQYF.

This chain joins TRBV19 and TRBJ1-1; TRBD1 is a possible D gene (5 bases). CDR1 LNHDA and CDR2 SQIVND come from the germline V gene (reference sequence). Trimming stripped 9 bases from V and 1 base from J, with 15 bases between. The CDR3 spans 14 residues. CDR3 sequence: CASAAGRENTEAFF. The CDR3 bases are TGTGCCAGCGCAGCGGGCAGGGAGAACACTGAAGCTTTCTTT.

The J gene is TRBJ2-3, the V gene TRBV4-3, with D perhaps assigned TRBD1 or TRBD2 (5 bases each). CDR1 and CDR2 from the germline V gene are LGHNA and YSLEER. This CDR3 has 14 amino acids. V lost 4 bases to trimming and J lost 4 bases, with 12 bases between them. The CDR3 region is CASSPTTGPDTQYF. The CDR3 DNA reads TGCGCCAGCAGCCCAACTACGGGACCAGATACGCAGTATTTT.

This clone was observed a single time. This chain uses TRBV7-3 with TRBJ2-2; no clear D. V was shortened by 2 bases and J by 0 bases, with 4 bases between the two germline ends. The CDR3 has 14 residues. The germline CDR1 and CDR2 sequences are SGHTA and FQGTGA. The CDR3 sequence: CASSLSPNTGELFF. CDR3 nucleotide sequence: TGTGCCAGCAGCTTATCTCCGAACACCGGGGAGCTGTTTTTT.

The CDR3: CASSWDRVNTEAFF. The CDR3 region has the DNA TGTGCCAGCAGTTGGGACAGGGTGAACACTGAAGCTTTCTTT. The genes are TRBV6-1 and TRBJ1-1, with TRBD1 matching 9 bases. V lost 5 bases, J lost 0 bases, and 1 base stayed unmatched. CDR1 and CDR2 (germline): MNHNS, SASEGT. The CDR3 loop spans 14 amino acids.

This clone has more than one count but fewer than ten. This chain joins TRBV5-4 and TRBJ1-1, with 12 bases lining up with TRBD1. V dropped 3 bases and J dropped 7; count of bases not matched to a gene: 10. The CDR3 has 16 amino acids. The V gene's germline CDR1 is SGHNT and CDR2 YYREEE (reference sequence). CDR3 region: CASSSGQGAWEGEAFF. The CDR3 DNA follows: TGTGCCAGCAGCTCGGGACAGGGGGCGTGGGAGGGTGAAGCTTTCTTT.

The chain couples TRBV29-1 to TRBJ2-2; D is possibly TRBD2 (7 bases). The ends were cut back, 1 base at V and 3 bases at J, with 15 bases in the middle. CDR1 and CDR2 from the germline V gene are SQVTM and ANQGSEA. This CDR3 comprises 16 residues. CDR3 in DNA: TGCAGCGTTGAAGTTCGGGGGGCGCCCCACACCGGGGAGCTGTTTTTT. This gives the protein CSVEVRGAPHTGELFF.

This chain links TRBV7-9 with TRBJ2-3; tentative D call: TRBD1 (5 bases). Germline lookup yields CDR1 SEHNR and CDR2 FQNEAQ (reference sequence). CDR3 length: 14 residues. V was pared by 0 bases and J by 4 bases, with 8 bases between. The CDR3 here is CASSLARRADTQYF. In DNA, the CDR3 is TGTGCCAGCAGCTTAGCGCGCAGGGCAGATACGCAGTATTTT.

The chain carries TRBV7-9 and TRBJ1-5; 12 nucleotides align to TRBD1. Germline V CDR1 and CDR2: SEHNR, FQNEAQ (reference sequence). Unmatched junction bases numbered 8, after V lost 5 bases and J lost 6 bases. This CDR3 comprises 16 residues. CDR3 bases: TGTGCCAGCAGCCCAACCGGGACAGGGGGCGGTCAGCCCCAGCATTTT. Its translation is CASSPTGTGGGQPQHF.

The J gene is TRBJ2-2, the V gene TRBV4-3; 9 bases fit TRBD1. J was trimmed by 5 bases and V by 0 bases; bases with no gene match: 7. CDR1 and CDR2 (germline): LGHNA, YSLEER. The CDR3 length is 17 residues. The CDR3 DNA follows: TGCGCCAGCAGCCAAGACCCCGGGACAGGGAAGACCGGGGAGCTGTTTTTT. Its translation: CASSQDPGTGKTGELFF.

The chain is built from TRBV6-5 and TRBJ2-3, with D possibly being TRBD1 or TRBD2 (6 bases each). The CDR3 loop spans 13 amino acids. CDR1 is MNHEY and CDR2 is SVGAGI in the germline V gene. Deletions cut 5 bases from V and 3 bases from J, with 9 bases between. CDR3: CASSGGPTDTQYF. CDR3 bases: TGTGCCAGCAGTGGGGGGCCTACAGATACGCAGTATTTT.

V is TRBV15 and J is TRBJ1-2; D gene uncertain. V gave up 3 bases and J gave up 9 bases, with 11 bases separating them. Germline V lookup: CDR1 LNHNV, CDR2 YYDKDF (reference sequence). CDR3 length equals 12 residues. The CDR3 bases are TGTGCCACCAGCAGCCCAGGACTCAGCTACACCTTC. Amino acids: CATSSPGLSYTF.

This sequence joins TRBV27 and TRBJ2-5; 10 bases align to TRBD2. The CDR3 runs to 15 residues. With V trimmed by 3 bases and J by 2 bases, 3 bases remained unmatched. The germline V gene has CDR1 MNHEY and CDR2 SMNVEV (reference sequence). Here the CDR3 reads CASSFSGGRQETQYF. The CDR3 region has the DNA TGTGCCAGCAGTTTTAGCGGGGGGCGGCAAGAGACCCAGTACTTC.

This rearrangement joins TRBV9 to TRBJ1-5; TRBD1 aligns across 7 bases. The CDR3 loop spans 15 amino acids. With V trimmed by 0 bases and J by 4 bases, 4 bases remained unmatched. CDR1 and CDR2 from the germline V gene are SGDLS and YYNGEE. CDR3 in amino acids: CASSVGQGVNQPQHF. CDR3 DNA: TGTGCCAGCAGCGTAGGACAGGGCGTAAATCAGCCCCAGCATTTT.

The CDR3 sequence is CSAQGAHGYTF. In DNA form, the CDR3 reads TGCAGCGCACAGGGGGCGCATGGCTACACCTTC. V usage is TRBV29-1 and J usage is TRBJ1-2; the match to TRBD1 covers 9 bases. Germline CDR1 SQVTM, CDR2 ANQGSEA. After removal of 7 bases from V and 6 bases from J, the junction contained 3 bases not matched to a gene. CDR3 size: 11 residues.

Only one count was recorded for this clone. V and J are TRBV7-9 and TRBJ2-2, with no clear D. The germline gives CDR1 SEHNR, CDR2 FQNEAQ (reference sequence). Deletions cut 6 bases from V and 6 bases from J, with 20 bases between. CDR3 length: 16 residues. CDR3 sequence: CASRVSTESRAGELFF. For the CDR3, the DNA is TGTGCCAGCAGGGTTTCTACAGAGTCACGGGCCGGGGAGCTGTTTTTT.

This clone was found once. The chain uses TRBV4-3 and TRBJ2-2; D not resolved. Germline V lookup: CDR1 LGHNA, CDR2 YSLEER. The CDR3 has 15 amino acids. V lost 2 bases, J lost 2 bases, and 9 bases lay in between. CDR3 coding DNA: TGCGCCAGCAGCCAACCCACAGATAACACCGGGGAGCTGTTTTTT. The encoded protein is CASSQPTDNTGELFF.

The chain carries TRBV11-1 and TRBJ2-1; weak D call: TRBD1 (6 bases). The germline gives CDR1 SGHAT, CDR2 FQDESV (reference sequence). V dropped 5 bases and J dropped 1 base, with 9 bases sitting between them. The CDR3 runs 14 residues. This CDR3 reads CASSLDSSYNEQFF. CDR3 bases: TGTGCCAGCAGCCTGGACAGTTCCTACAATGAGCAGTTCTTC.

V gene TRBV11-2 combines with J gene TRBJ2-5; tentative D call: TRBD1 (5 bases). V lost 2 bases and J lost 4, with 14 bases in between. CDR3 length: 15 residues. Germline assignment: CDR1 SGHAT and CDR2 FQNNGV. The CDR3 sequence: CASSLQSDSGETQYF. CDR3 sequence (DNA): TGTGCCAGCAGCTTACAGTCCGACAGTGGAGAGACCCAGTACTTC. The whole variable domain, remainder taken from reference TRBV11-2 and TRBJ2-5, is EAGVAQSPRYKIIEKRQSVAFWCNPISGHATLYWYQQILGQGPKLLIQFQNNGVVDDSQLPKDRFSAERLKGVDSTLKIQPAKLEDSAVYLCASSLQSDSGETQYFGPGTRLLVL.

This clone was detected only once. The chain employs TRBV7-9 and TRBJ1-3; D may be TRBD1 (6 bases). The V gene's germline CDR1 is SEHNR and CDR2 FQNEAQ (reference sequence). The V gene lost 5 bases and the J gene lost 13 bases, with 15 bases spanning the gap. This CDR3 contains 12 residues. CDR3 sequence (DNA): TGTGCCAGCAGCCCCCAAGACAGGATTATATATTTT. Protein sequence: CASSPQDRIIYF.

The chain couples TRBV7-9 to TRBJ2-3; 7 nucleotides agree with TRBD2. Germline V CDR1 and CDR2: SEHNR, FQNEAQ (reference sequence). V was clipped by 2 bases and J by 1 base; unmatched bases: 3. The CDR3 is 15 amino acids. The CDR3, as DNA: TGTGCCAGCAGCTTACGCGGGGGAGGCACAGATACGCAGTATTTT. As protein: CASSLRGGGTDTQYF.